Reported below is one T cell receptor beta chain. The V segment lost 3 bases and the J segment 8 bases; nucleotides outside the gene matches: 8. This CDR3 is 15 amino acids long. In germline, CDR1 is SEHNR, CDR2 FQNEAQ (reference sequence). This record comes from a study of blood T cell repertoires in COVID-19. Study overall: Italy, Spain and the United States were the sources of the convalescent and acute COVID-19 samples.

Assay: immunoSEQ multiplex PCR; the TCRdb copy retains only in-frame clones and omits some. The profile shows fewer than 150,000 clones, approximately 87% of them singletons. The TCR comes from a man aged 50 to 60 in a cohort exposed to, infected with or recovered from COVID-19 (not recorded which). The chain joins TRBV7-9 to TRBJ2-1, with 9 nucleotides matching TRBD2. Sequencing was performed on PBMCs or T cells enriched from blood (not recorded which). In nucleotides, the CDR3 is TGTGCCAGCAGCTTGGGACTAGCCCTTAGTGATGAGCAGTTCTTC. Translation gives CASSLGLALSDEQFF. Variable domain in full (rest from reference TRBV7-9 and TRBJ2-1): DTGVSQNPRHKITKRGQNVTFRCDPISEHNRLYWYRQTLGQGPEFLTYFQNEAQLEKSRLLSDRFSAERPKGSFSTLEIQRTEQGDSAMYLCASSLGLALSDEQFFGPGTRLTVL.